The present entry profiles one T cell receptor (beta chain) with its context. What it binds is not known. This record belongs to a study of beta chain features in type 1 diabetes. Study-wide results and caveats: VDJ junctions sequenced from type 1 diabetes patients showed fewer insertions and more deletions. Shorter TCRB CDR3s, moderately but significantly so, were found in Type 1 diabetes patients in all four CD4+ subsets.

What was sequenced were expressed TCRB transcripts, since all of the isolated RNA had been reverse transcribed. Each sample of naive, central memory or regulatory T cells had, on average, about 3.6 million reads. Using immunoSEQ multiplex PCR, the repertoire was profiled, and TCRdb retains in-frame clones only, with some absent. The sample carries a few hundred thousand clones, over 12% recorded once. Donors contributed one heparinised blood draw apiece, averaging about 100 mL. The CDR3 covers 18 residues. Germline-derived CDR1 and CDR2 are KGHSH and LQKENI. The V gene end was trimmed by 0 bases and the J gene end by 4 bases; junction bases not matched to a gene: 13.

This sequence originates from a young man with type 1 diabetes. Sequencing was performed on naive CD4+ T cells from blood. The genes are TRBV18 and TRBJ2-7; 9 bases match TRBD1. CDR3 region: CASSPPGQGRLNIYEQYF. The DNA for the CDR3 is TGTGCCAGCTCACCACCGGGACAGGGACGCCTTAACATTTACGAGCAGTACTTC.